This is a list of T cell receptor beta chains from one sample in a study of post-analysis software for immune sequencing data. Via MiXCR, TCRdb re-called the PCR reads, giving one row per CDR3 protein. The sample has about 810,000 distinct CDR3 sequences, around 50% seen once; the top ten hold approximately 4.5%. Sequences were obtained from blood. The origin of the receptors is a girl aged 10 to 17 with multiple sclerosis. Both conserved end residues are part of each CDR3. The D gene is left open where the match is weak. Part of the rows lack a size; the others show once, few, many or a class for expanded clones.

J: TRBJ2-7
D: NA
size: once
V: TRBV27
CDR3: CASSPGDSTYEQYF
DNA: TGTGCCAGCAGTCCGGGGGACTCAACCTACGAGCAGTACTTC

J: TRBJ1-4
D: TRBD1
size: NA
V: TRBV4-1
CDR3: CASSQDRGQGNEKLFF
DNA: TGCGCCAGCAGCCAAGATCGGGGACAGGGTAATGAAAAACTGTTTTTT

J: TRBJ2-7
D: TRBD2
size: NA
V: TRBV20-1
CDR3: CSASRRGDSYEQYF
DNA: TGCAGTGCTAGTCGGCGGGGGGACTCCTACGAGCAGTACTTC

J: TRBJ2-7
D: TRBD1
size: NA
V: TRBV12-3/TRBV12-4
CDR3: CASSFPPGQTEQYF
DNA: TGTGCCAGCAGTTTCCCCCCGGGACAGACCGAGCAGTACTTC

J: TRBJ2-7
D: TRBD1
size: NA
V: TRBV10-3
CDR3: CAITGTGDYEQYF
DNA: TGTGCCATCACGGGGACAGGGGACTACGAGCAGTACTTC

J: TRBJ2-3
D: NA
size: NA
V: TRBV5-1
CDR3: CASSFTRPDTQYF
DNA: TGCGCCAGCAGCTTCACGCGACCAGATACGCAGTATTTT

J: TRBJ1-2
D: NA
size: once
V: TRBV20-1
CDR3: CSASIGGENYGYTF
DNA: TGCAGTGCTAGCATAGGGGGGGAAAACTATGGCTACACCTTC

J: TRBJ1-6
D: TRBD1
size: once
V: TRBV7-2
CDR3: CASSLSLGGQGYNSPLHF
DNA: TGTGCCAGCAGCTTAAGTCTGGGCGGACAGGGATATAATTCACCCCTCCACTTT

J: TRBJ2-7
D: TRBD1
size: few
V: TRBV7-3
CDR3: CASSLGTEGGEQYF
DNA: TGTGCCAGCAGCCTCGGGACAGAAGGCGGCGAGCAGTACTTC

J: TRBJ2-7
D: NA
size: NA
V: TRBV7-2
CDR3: CVSSLGGGGYEQYF
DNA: TGTGTCAGCAGCTTAGGGGGCGGGGGATACGAGCAGTACTTC